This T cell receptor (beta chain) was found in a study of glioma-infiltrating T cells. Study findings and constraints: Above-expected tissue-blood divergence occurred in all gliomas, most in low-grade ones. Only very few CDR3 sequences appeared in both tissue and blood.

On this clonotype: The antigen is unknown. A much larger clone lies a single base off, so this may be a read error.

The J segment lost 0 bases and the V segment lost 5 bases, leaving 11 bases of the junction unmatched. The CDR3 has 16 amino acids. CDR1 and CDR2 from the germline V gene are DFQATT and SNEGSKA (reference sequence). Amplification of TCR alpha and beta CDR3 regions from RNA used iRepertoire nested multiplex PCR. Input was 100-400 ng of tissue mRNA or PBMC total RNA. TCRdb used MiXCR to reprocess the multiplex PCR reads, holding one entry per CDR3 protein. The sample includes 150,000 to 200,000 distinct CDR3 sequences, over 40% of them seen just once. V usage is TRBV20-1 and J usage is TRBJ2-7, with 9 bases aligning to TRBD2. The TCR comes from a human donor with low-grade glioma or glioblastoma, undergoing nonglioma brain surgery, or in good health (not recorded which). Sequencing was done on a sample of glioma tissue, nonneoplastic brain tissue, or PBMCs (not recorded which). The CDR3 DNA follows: TGCAGTGCTTTTACTAGCGGGCCTATTGACTCCTACGAGCAGTACTTC. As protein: CSAFTSGPIDSYEQYF.